The 14 T cell receptor beta chains listed next were all sequenced from one sample in a study of shared clonotypes between healthy human individuals. Profiling relied on immunoSEQ multiplex PCR, and the TCRdb table lists in-frame clones only, not all of them. The sample includes about 870,000 clones, around 92% of them seen just once. Terminally differentiated effector memory CD45RA+ cells were excluded by CCR7 positive selection of CD45RO-negative cells. What was sequenced was naive CD8+ T cells sorted from blood. All receptors come from a man younger than 40 in good health.

V is TRBV9 and J is TRBJ2-5; TRBD2 agrees at 8 bases. The ends lost 0 bases at V and 5 bases at J; junction bases unmatched: 6. The germline CDR1 and CDR2 sequences are SGDLS and YYNGEE. The CDR3 has 15 amino acids. The CDR3 loop is CASSVEGLGRETQYF. The CDR3 nucleotides are TGTGCCAGCAGCGTAGAGGGACTAGGTCGCGAGACCCAGTACTTC.

Of note for this clone: At one end, the junction sequence differs from germline, possibly due to a read error. The gene calls are TRBV7-3 and TRBJ2-1; no clear D gene. The CDR3 runs 13 residues. Germline-derived CDR1 and CDR2 are SGHTA and FQGTGA. CDR3 nucleotides: TGTGCCAGCAGCCCTGCCTCCTCCAATGAGCAGTTCTTC. Translating gives CASSPASSNEQFF.

The CDR3 coding sequence is TGCGCCAGCAGTCCGCCGACTGCGAACACTGAAGCTTTCTTT. The encoded protein is CASSPPTANTEAFF. The V and J genes are TRBV4-1 and TRBJ1-1; D call uncertain. CDR3 length: 14 residues. CDR1 and CDR2 (germline): MGHRA, YSYEKL. V lost 6 bases, J lost 1 base, and 12 bases lay in between.

This chain links TRBV5-1 with TRBJ1-1, with 9 nucleotides matching TRBD1. J gave up 5 bases and V 3 bases, and 5 bases lay outside the gene matches. Looked up from germline, CDR1 is SGHRS and CDR2 is YFSETQ. The CDR3 has 14 amino acids. The CDR3 DNA is TGCGCCAGCAGCTCCTGGACAGGGGATACTGAAGCTTTCTTT. As protein: CASSSWTGDTEAFF. Full variable domain (missing parts from reference TRBV5-1 and TRBJ1-1): KAGVTQTPRYLIKTRGQQVTLSCSPISGHRSVSWYQQTPGQGLQFLFEYFSETQRNKGNFPGRFSGRQFSNSRSEMNVSTLELGDSALYLCASSSWTGDTEAFFGQGTRLTVV.

This sequence joins TRBV7-6 and TRBJ1-4; 11 nucleotides align to TRBD1. V was pared by 5 bases and J by 7 bases, with 12 bases of the junction left unmatched. CDR1 is SGHVS and CDR2 is FNYEAQ in the germline V gene. The CDR3 has 17 residues. CDR3 coding DNA: TGTGCCAGCAGCCTAAATTCCGGGACAGGGGGTGGTGAAAAACTGTTTTTT. This sequence encodes CASSLNSGTGGGEKLFF. Full variable domain (remainder filled in from reference TRBV7-6 and TRBJ1-4): GAGVSQSPRYKVTKRGQDVALRCDPISGHVSLYWYRQALGQGPEFLTYFNYEAQQDKSGLPNDRFSAERPEGSISTLTIQRTEQRDSAMYRCASSLNSGTGGGEKLFFGSGTQLSVL.

CDR3 coding DNA: TGTGCCAGCAGCTTAGCCCCGGTGACTGAAGCTTTCTTT. It codes for CASSLAPVTEAFF. The chain links TRBV7-2 to TRBJ1-1; D uncertain. Germline V gene sequence: CDR1 SGHTA, CDR2 FQGNSA. V lost 0 bases and J lost 5, with 7 bases in between. The CDR3 is 13 residues long.

The chain is built from TRBV9 and TRBJ2-7; no clear D gene. Looked up from germline, CDR1 is SGDLS and CDR2 is YYNGEE. The CDR3 is 14 amino acids. V shed 2 bases and J shed 2 bases, with 11 bases lying between them. This chain's CDR3 is CASSVDRFTYEQYF. CDR3 DNA sequence: TGTGCCAGCAGCGTGGACCGTTTTACCTACGAGCAGTACTTC.

DNA for the CDR3: TGTGCCAGCAGCTCAAAGACTAGCGGGGGGCCCTCCGAGCAGTACTTC. This codes for CASSSKTSGGPSEQYF. This chain uses TRBV13 with TRBJ2-7; 13 bases fit TRBD2. This CDR3 is built from 16 residues. The J segment lost 6 bases and the V segment lost 4 bases, leaving 9 bases of the junction unmatched. The germline gives CDR1 PRHDT, CDR2 FYEKMQ (reference sequence).

This clone was detected only once. The chain carries TRBV9 and TRBJ2-1; 11 nucleotides match TRBD2. There are 18 residues in the CDR3. Germline V gives CDR1 SGDLS, CDR2 YYNGEE. V dropped 3 bases and J dropped 0; count of bases not matched to a gene: 8. CDR3 nucleotide sequence: TGTGCCAGCAGCGGTACTAGCGGGAGAAAAAGCTCCTACAATGAGCAGTTCTTC. Translating gives CASSGTSGRKSSYNEQFF.

The rearrangement joins TRBV29-1 to TRBJ2-2; TRBD1 is a possible D gene (5 bases). Germline lookup yields CDR1 SQVTM and CDR2 ANQGSEA. The CDR3 consists of 13 residues. V was clipped by 4 bases and J by 4 bases, with 10 bases between them. The chain's CDR3 is CSVVGVFTGELFF. The CDR3 bases are TGCAGCGTTGTAGGGGTGTTCACCGGGGAGCTGTTTTTT.

CDR3 in DNA: TGCGCCAGCAGCCAGCCGGAGCTGGCCACAGATACGCAGTATTTT. It codes for CASSQPELATDTQYF. The chain combines TRBV4-1 with TRBJ2-3; no definite D call. The ends were cut back, 3 bases at V and 2 bases at J, with 12 bases in the middle. The CDR3 runs 15 residues. Germline values: CDR1 MGHRA, CDR2 YSYEKL.

The chain carries TRBV19 and TRBJ2-1; the D call may be TRBD1 or TRBD2 (5 bases each). Germline values: CDR1 LNHDA, CDR2 SQIVND (reference sequence). V lost 3 bases and J 6 bases, leaving 18 bases between the germline ends. This CDR3 is built from 16 residues. The CDR3 loop reads CASSIWDPFVTNEQFF. CDR3 DNA: TGTGCCAGTAGTATTTGGGACCCCTTTGTTACCAATGAGCAGTTCTTC.

This sequence joins TRBV11-2 and TRBJ2-3; 10 nucleotides match TRBD2. V was pared by 2 bases and J by 3 bases, with 8 bases of the junction left unmatched. This CDR3 has 17 residues. Germline V gene data show CDR1 as SGHAT and CDR2 as FQNNGV. The CDR3, as DNA: TGTGCCAGCAGCTTATTGGCTAGCGGGAGAGGGACAGATACGCAGTATTTT. Protein: CASSLLASGRGTDTQYF.

This clone was picked up one time. The genes are TRBV5-4 and TRBJ2-1, with 7 bases lining up with TRBD2. J was trimmed by 3 bases and V by 1 base; bases with no gene match: 4. The V gene's germline CDR1 is SGHNT and CDR2 YYREEE (reference sequence). This CDR3 is 15 amino acids long. In nucleotides, the CDR3 is TGTGCCAGCAGCTTGCAAGGACTAGGCTACAATGAGCAGTTCTTC. It encodes CASSLQGLGYNEQFF. Based on the CDR3 plus reference TRBV5-4 and TRBJ2-1, the full variable domain is ETGVTQSPTHLIKTRGQQVTLRCSSQSGHNTVSWYQQALGQGPQFIFQYYREEENGRGNFPPRFSGLQFPNYSSELNVNALELDDSALYLCASSLQGLGYNEQFFGPGTRLTVL.